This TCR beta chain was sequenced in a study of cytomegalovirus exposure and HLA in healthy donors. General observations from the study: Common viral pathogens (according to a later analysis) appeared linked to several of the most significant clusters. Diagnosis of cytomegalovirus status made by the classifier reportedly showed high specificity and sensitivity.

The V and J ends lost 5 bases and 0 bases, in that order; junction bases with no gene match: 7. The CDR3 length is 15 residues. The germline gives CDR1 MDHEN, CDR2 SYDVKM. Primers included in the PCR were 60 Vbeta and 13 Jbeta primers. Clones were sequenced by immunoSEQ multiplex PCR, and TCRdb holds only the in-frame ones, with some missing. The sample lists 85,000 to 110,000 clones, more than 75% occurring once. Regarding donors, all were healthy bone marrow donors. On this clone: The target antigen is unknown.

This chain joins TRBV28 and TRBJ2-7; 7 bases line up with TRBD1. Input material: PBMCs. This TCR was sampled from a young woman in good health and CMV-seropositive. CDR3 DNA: TGTGCCAGCAGTCCCCCGACAGGGCTCTCCTACGAGCAGTACTTC. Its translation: CASSPPTGLSYEQYF.